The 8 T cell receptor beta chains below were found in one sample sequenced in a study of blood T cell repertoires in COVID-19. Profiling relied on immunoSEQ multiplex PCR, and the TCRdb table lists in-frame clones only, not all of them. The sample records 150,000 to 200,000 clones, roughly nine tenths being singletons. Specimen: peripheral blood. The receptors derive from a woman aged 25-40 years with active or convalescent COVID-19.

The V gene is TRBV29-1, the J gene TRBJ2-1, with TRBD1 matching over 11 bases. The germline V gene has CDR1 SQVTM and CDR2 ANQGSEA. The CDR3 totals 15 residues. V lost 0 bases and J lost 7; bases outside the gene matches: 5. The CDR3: CSVEDRDRGWNEQFF. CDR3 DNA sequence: TGCAGCGTTGAAGATCGGGACAGGGGGTGGAATGAGCAGTTCTTC.

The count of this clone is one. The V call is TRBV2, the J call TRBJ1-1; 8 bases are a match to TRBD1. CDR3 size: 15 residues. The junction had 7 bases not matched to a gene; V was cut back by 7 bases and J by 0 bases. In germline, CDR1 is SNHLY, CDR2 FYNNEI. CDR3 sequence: CASKEAGGMNTEAFF. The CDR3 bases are TGTGCCAGCAAAGAGGCAGGGGGCATGAACACTGAAGCTTTCTTT.

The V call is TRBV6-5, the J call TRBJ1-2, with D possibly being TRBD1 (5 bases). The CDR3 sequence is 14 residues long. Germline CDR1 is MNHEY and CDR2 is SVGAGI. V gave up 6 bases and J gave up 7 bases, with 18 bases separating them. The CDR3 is CASSSGGAPGGYTF. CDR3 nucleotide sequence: TGTGCCAGCAGCTCGGGAGGGGCCCCGGGTGGCTACACCTTC.

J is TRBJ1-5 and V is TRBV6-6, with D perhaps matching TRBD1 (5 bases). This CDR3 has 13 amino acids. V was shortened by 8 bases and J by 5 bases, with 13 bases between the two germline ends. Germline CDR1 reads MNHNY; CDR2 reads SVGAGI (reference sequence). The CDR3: CASWGPGDQPQHF. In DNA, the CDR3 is TGTGCCAGCTGGGGTCCGGGGGATCAGCCCCAGCATTTT.

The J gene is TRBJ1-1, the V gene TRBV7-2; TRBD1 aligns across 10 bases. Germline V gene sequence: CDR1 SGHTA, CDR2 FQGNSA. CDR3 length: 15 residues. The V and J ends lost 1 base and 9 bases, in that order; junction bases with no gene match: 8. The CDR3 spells CASSLGTGGLPKAFF. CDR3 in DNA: TGTGCCAGCAGCTTAGGGACAGGGGGGCTCCCGAAAGCTTTCTTT.

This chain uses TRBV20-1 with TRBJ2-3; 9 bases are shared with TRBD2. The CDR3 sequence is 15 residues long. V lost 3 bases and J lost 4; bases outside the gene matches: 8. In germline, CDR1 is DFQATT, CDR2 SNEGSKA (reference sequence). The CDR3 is CSASVSGSGSDTQYF. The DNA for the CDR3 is TGCAGTGCTAGTGTTAGCGGGAGTGGGTCAGATACGCAGTATTTT.

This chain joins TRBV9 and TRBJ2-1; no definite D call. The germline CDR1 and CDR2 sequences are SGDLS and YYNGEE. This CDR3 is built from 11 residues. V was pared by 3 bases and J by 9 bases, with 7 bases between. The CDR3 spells CASSGPGEQFF. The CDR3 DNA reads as TGTGCCAGCAGCGGCCCCGGTGAGCAGTTCTTC.

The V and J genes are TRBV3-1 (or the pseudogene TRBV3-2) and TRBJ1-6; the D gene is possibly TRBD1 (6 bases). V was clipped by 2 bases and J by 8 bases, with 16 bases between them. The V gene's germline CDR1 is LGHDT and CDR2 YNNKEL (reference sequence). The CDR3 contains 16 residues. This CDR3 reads CASSQPLRGRYSPLHF. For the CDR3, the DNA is TGTGCCAGCAGCCAACCCCTCAGGGGTCGGTATTCACCCCTCCACTTT.